There are a few counts of the clone carrying this TCR beta chain. Its matching antigen is unknown. Additional DNA sequences in this sample encode the identical CDR3. Sorted subsets were amplified in replicate PCRs using around 220 ng DNA, approximately 30,000 T cell genomes. Authors' processing steps: For the immunoSEQ data, sequences were junction-only without quality scores, so filtering differed. The method was immunoSEQ multiplex PCR; TCRdb's version includes in-frame clones alone and lacks a portion of them. The V and J calls and clone size come from that table; D and trimming were worked out from the DNA. The sample shows over 2 million clones, less than 95% of them seen only once. The sample originates from a study of shared clonotypes between healthy human individuals. Germline values: CDR1 SGHRS, CDR2 YFSETQ. The CDR3 has 15 residues. Trimming removed 0 bases from V and 0 bases from J, with 7 bases in between.

General study findings and limits: Naive CD4 clonotypes overlapped across several donors at 4.5% to 5.5%. Naive subsets, compared against memory subsets, generally had larger estimated richness values.

This sequence joins TRBV5-1 and TRBJ1-3; D perhaps matches TRBD1 (6 bases). The sequence derives from a man between 18 and 35 years old in good health. Some clones in this sample may be carry-over from other donors' samples. What was sequenced was naive CD4+ T cells from PBMCs. Documented subset: CD45RA+ positively selected. CDR3 amino acids: CASSLEGGSGNTIYF. In DNA form, the CDR3 reads TGCGCCAGCAGCTTGGAGGGGGGCTCTGGAAACACCATATATTTT. The whole variable domain, remainder taken from reference TRBV5-1 and TRBJ1-3, is KAGVTQTPRYLIKTRGQQVTLSCSPISGHRSVSWYQQTPGQGLQFLFEYFSETQRNKGNFPGRFSGRQFSNSRSEMNVSTLELGDSALYLCASSLEGGSGNTIYFGEGSWLTVV.